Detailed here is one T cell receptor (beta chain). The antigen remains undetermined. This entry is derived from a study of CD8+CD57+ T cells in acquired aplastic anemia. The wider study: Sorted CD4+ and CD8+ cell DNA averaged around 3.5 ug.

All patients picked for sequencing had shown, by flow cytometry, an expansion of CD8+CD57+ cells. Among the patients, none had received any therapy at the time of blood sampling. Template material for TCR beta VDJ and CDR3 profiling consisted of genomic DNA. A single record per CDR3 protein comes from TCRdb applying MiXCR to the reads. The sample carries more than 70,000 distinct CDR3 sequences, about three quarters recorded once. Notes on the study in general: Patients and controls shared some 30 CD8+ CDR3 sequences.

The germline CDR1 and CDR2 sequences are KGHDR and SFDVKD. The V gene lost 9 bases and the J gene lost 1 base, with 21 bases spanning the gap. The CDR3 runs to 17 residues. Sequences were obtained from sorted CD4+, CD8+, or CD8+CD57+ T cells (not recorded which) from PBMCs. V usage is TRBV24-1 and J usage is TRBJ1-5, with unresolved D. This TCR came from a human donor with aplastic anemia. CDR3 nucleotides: TGTGCCACCGGAAACCGCGACGAATCGACGAGCAATCAGCCCCAGCATTTT. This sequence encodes CATGNRDESTSNQPQHF.